A selection of T cell receptor beta chains follows, all from one sample in a study of OX40 agonist ivuxolimab in advanced cancers. Clones were sequenced by immunoSEQ multiplex PCR, and TCRdb holds only the in-frame ones, with some missing. The sample holds tens of thousands of clones, 60% to 80% seen once. Sequencing used CD4+ or CD8+ T cells sorted from blood, obtained in a trial of the OX40 agonist ivuxolimab. These receptors originate from an adult with an advanced solid tumor such as melanoma, head and neck, liver or kidney cancer. Each CDR3 is given with its conserved first and last residue. A D gene is named only where the DNA matches it firmly. Size values are once, few and many counts, or a class for expanded clones, and some rows have none.

TRBJ1-5,TRBV9,13,.,.,TGTGCCAGCAGCTCCGGCGGCAATCAGCCCCAGCATTTT,CASSSGGNQPQHF
TRBJ2-7,TRBV28,13,TRBD1,.,TGTGCCAGCGCGACAGGGAGCCCCTACGAGCAGTACTTC,CASATGSPYEQYF
TRBJ1-2,TRBV6-6,15,.,.,TGTGCCAGCACTTACACCGGGACGGACAGCTATGGCTACACCTTC,CASTYTGTDSYGYTF
TRBJ1-2,TRBV19,13,TRBD1,many,TGTGCCAGTAGTTTGACAGGGGACTATGGCTACACCTTC,CASSLTGDYGYTF
TRBJ1-2,TRBV19,14,.,.,TGTGCCAGTAGTATGCGGGGGGTGGGCTATGGCTACACCTTC,CASSMRGVGYGYTF
TRBJ2-1,TRBV7-6,16,TRBD1,.,TGTGCCAGCAGCAGTCGTAACGGACAGGGATACAATGAGCAGTTCTTC,CASSSRNGQGYNEQFF
TRBJ1-2,TRBV7-2,15,TRBD1,.,TGTGCCAGCAGCTTAGCCCCTGGGACAGGGTATGGCTACACCTTC,CASSLAPGTGYGYTF
TRBJ2-7,TRBV11-2,14,.,.,TGTGCCAGCAGCTTATTGCGGGCTTCCTACGAGCAGTACTTC,CASSLLRASYEQYF
TRBJ1-1,TRBV29-1,13,.,once,TGCACCGCTCGTAGGGGGGCGAACACTGAAGCTTTCTTT,CTARRGANTEAFF
TRBJ2-6,TRBV6-6,16,.,.,TGTGCCAGCAGTTCCCTGACACTCTCTGGGGCCAACGTCCTGACTTTC,CASSSLTLSGANVLTF
TRBJ1-1,TRBV9,14,.,few,TGTGCCAGCAGCGTACAGGGGCGAAACACTGAAGCTTTCTTT,CASSVQGRNTEAFF
TRBJ2-2,TRBV5-4,15,TRBD2,.,TGTGCCAGCAGCTTGTGGCGGGAGTCGGTCGGGGAGCTGTTTTTT,CASSLWRESVGELFF
TRBJ1-5,TRBV5-8,14,.,few,TGTGCCAGCAGCACGGACAGCTACAATCAGCCCCAGCATTTT,CASSTDSYNQPQHF
TRBJ2-3,TRBV6-6,14,.,once,TGTGCCAGCAGTTCCAAACCGGGGACAGATACGCAGTATTTT,CASSSKPGTDTQYF